Included here is one T cell receptor (beta chain) sequence, with context. What antigen it recognizes has not been identified. It has no much larger one-base neighbor in the sample; base qualities were not kept. The junction carries 6 bases between V and J, which are trimmed by 2 bases and 5 bases respectively. CDR1 and CDR2 are drawn from the germline V gene: SGHVS, FNYEAQ. Including the terminal cysteine and phenylalanine, the CDR3 comprises 13 residues. Only the CDR3 part of the read is kept: 39 bases, read in frame from the first base. The immunoSEQ Assay, a bias-controlled multiplex PCR, was used to amplify TCRbeta CDR3 regions from genomic DNA. The study's own analysis went as follows. The number of nucleated cells in each sample was estimated by amplification of reference gene primers within the assay. To quantify the absolute abundance of each unique TCRbeta CDR3 rearrangement, sequence reads were collapsed and filtered. For each sample, productive Simpson clonality was calculated by taking the square root of Simpson's diversity index across productive rearrangements. Sourced from immuneACCESS, this table was stored by TCRdb with only in-frame sequences that have V and J called. A share of the clones is absent; for the studies checked, an unresolved V gene accounts for under half, and the remainder has no known explanation. V and J calls and clone size follow that table, whereas D and trimming were derived from the DNA. For this sample the table gives under 300,000 clones, of which 90% to 95% were detected only once. The ten largest clones add up to 0.95% to 1.5% of the sample.

These data come from a study of blood T cell repertoires in COVID-19 (dated by TCRdb to the early 2020s). Broadly, across the study: The collaborator samples originated in the United States, Italy and Spain and spanned the acute and convalescent phases of COVID-19. The material from the prospective study consisted of cDNA or gDNA derived from T cells, B-cell-depleted T cells, or PBMCs. The dataset comprised deeply sampled blood TCRbeta repertoires from subjects exposed to, actively infected with, or recovered from COVID-19. The repertoires were released in a freely available public database intended as a resource for research on the immune response to SARS-CoV-2. Samples were obtained from the ongoing ImmuneRACE study (first 160 participants) and from over a thousand subjects provided by 6 global collaborators. Nearly every sample came with metadata listing a de-identified subject ID, COVID-19 status, age in years and sex. Where HLA class I and class II types were available, the types were taken from metadata supplied by the sample provider, not from assay-based typing.

Enrolling through a virtual design, the prospective study's participants ranged in age from roughly 18 to 90 years and lived across 24 United States geographic areas. In the prospective study, participants were assigned to cohorts based on the clinical history participants reported in a screening survey and a study questionnaire. In the prospective study, mobile phlebotomists collected whole blood, serum and a nasopharyngeal or oropharyngeal swab from each participant. Participants in the prospective study had the option to provide additional blood draws and questionnaires over an approximately 2-month period. Prospective study blood samples were shipped either frozen or at room temperature before DNA extraction. Broader findings and caveats from the paper: How much clinical and demographic metadata was included differed by source and by participant, and the metadata was provided uncurated.

The sequence is built from TRBV7-6 and TRBJ1-4; the D gene cannot be resolved reliably. The TCR sequence derives from a human donor in a cohort exposed to, infected with or recovered from COVID-19 (not recorded which). The donor label of this sample is uncertain. The sample consisted of PBMCs or T cells enriched from blood (not recorded which). CDR3 reads: CASSLTGNEKLFF. The nucleotide sequence is given as TGTGCCAGCAGCTTAACCGGGAATGAAAAACTGTTTTTT.